A single sample gave rise to the 15 T cell receptor beta chains below, sequenced in a study of Tregs in tolerant kidney transplant recipients. Profiled with immunoSEQ multiplex PCR; TCRdb holds only in-frame clones, not every one. In the table there are around 63,000 clones, over 75% of which are singletons. This sample comprised Tregs from blood, obtained before the transplant. The receptors stem from a human donor who received a combined kidney and bone marrow transplant.

This chain uses TRBV25-1 with TRBJ2-2; TRBD2 matches at 8 bases. This CDR3 contains 14 residues. From germline, CDR1 is MGHDK and CDR2 SYGVNS. The V gene end was trimmed by 5 bases and the J gene end by 9 bases; junction bases not matched to a gene: 8. The CDR3 reads CASSPGLVPRELFF. The CDR3 DNA reads as TGTGCCAGCAGTCCGGGACTAGTACCCAGGGAGCTGTTTTTT. The entire variable domain, with the rest obtained from reference TRBV25-1 and TRBJ2-2, is as follows: EADIYQTPRYLVIGTGKKITLECSQTMGHDKMYWYQQDPGMELHLIHYSYGVNSTEKGDLSSESTVSRIRTEHFPLTLESARPSHTSQYLCASSPGLVPRELFFGEGSRLTVL.

This clone showed up just once. This sequence joins TRBV5-1 and TRBJ1-1, with D maybe TRBD1 (5 bases). The CDR3 has 15 amino acids. CDR1 is SGHRS and CDR2 is YFSETQ in the germline V gene. V was trimmed by 4 bases and J by 0 bases, leaving 13 bases between them. The CDR3 loop reads CASSPITGLNTEAFF. The CDR3 DNA reads as TGCGCCAGCAGCCCCATCACAGGTTTGAACACTGAAGCTTTCTTT.

This chain uses TRBV11-2 with TRBJ2-7; no definite D call. The CDR3 extends over 14 amino acids. Germline V gene data show CDR1 as SGHAT and CDR2 as FQNNGV. Trimming removed 0 bases at V and 3 bases at J, with 9 bases between. DNA of the CDR3: TGTGCCAGCAGCTTAGATACCGGATACTACGAGCAGTACTTC. It yields the protein CASSLDTGYYEQYF.

Comment on this clone: At the DNA level, this CDR3 is encoded by other sequences in the same sample as well. The chain carries TRBV5-1 and TRBJ2-7; tentative D call: TRBD2 (6 bases). The CDR3 length is 15 residues. Per germline, CDR1 SGHRS and CDR2 YFSETQ. The V gene lost 2 bases and the J gene lost 1 base, with 13 bases spanning the gap. CDR3 DNA sequence: TGCGCCAGCAGCTTAATGCGGGGCCCATCCTACGAGCAGTACTTC. As protein: CASSLMRGPSYEQYF.

The genes are TRBV5-5 and TRBJ2-3; 8 nucleotides match TRBD2. Germline V gene sequence: CDR1 SGHKS, CDR2 YYEKEE (reference sequence). The V gene end was trimmed by 4 bases and the J gene end by 6 bases; junction bases not matched to a gene: 10. CDR3 length: 15 residues. The CDR3 loop is CASSTGLAPYDTQYF. As DNA, the CDR3 is TGTGCCAGCAGCACCGGACTAGCCCCGTACGATACGCAGTATTTT.

The gene calls are TRBV20-1 and TRBJ2-3; the D is unclear. Germline CDR1 reads DFQATT; CDR2 reads SNEGSKA (reference sequence). The CDR3 totals 11 residues. Between the trimmed V and J ends, which lost 7 bases and 5 bases, there was a span of 10 bases. CDR3 protein: CSVESGDTQYF. The CDR3 DNA is TGCAGTGTAGAGTCGGGAGATACGCAGTATTTT.

CDR3 DNA sequence: TGCGCCAGCAGCGTTACAGGTTCCACAGATACGCAGTATTTT. Amino acids: CASSVTGSTDTQYF. The chain couples TRBV5-1 to TRBJ2-3; D perhaps matches TRBD1 (5 bases). V was cut by 4 bases and J by 2 bases, with 11 bases left in between. Germline V CDR1 and CDR2: SGHRS, YFSETQ. The CDR3 contains 14 residues.

The V call is TRBV6-5, the J call TRBJ2-1; no definite D call. The V gene's germline CDR1 is MNHEY and CDR2 SVGAGI. Trimming shortened V by 0 bases and J by 4 bases, and 7 bases separated the two germline ends. The CDR3 has 14 residues. The CDR3 protein is CASSYSETYNEQFF. The DNA of the CDR3 is TGTGCCAGCAGTTACTCGGAAACGTACAATGAGCAGTTCTTC.

This chain joins TRBV5-1 and TRBJ2-5; 13 bases are shared with TRBD2. The V segment lost 4 bases and the J segment 0 bases; nucleotides outside the gene matches: 9. The CDR3 has 18 amino acids. Germline CDR1 SGHRS, CDR2 YFSETQ. The CDR3 DNA follows: TGCGCCAGCAGCCCGGGGGGGACTAGCGGGGTTGACCAAGAGACCCAGTACTTC. Translation: CASSPGGTSGVDQETQYF.

The CDR3 region has the DNA TGTGCCAGCAGCCGTATGCCAGGGACAAGGGACACCATATATTTT. It yields the protein CASSRMPGTRDTIYF. V usage is TRBV7-9 and J usage is TRBJ1-3, with D maybe TRBD1 (6 bases). V was trimmed by 5 bases and J by 8 bases, leaving 19 bases between them. CDR3 size: 15 residues. Germline CDR1 SEHNR, CDR2 FQNEAQ (reference sequence).

The V and J genes are TRBV7-2 and TRBJ2-1, with 7 bases matching TRBD1. CDR1 and CDR2 from the germline V gene are SGHTA and FQGNSA. The CDR3 is made up of 15 amino acids. V lost 0 bases, J lost 6 bases, and 5 bases stayed unmatched. This chain's CDR3 is CASSLAGGIFNEQFF. CDR3 in DNA: TGTGCCAGCAGCTTAGCAGGGGGCATTTTCAATGAGCAGTTCTTC.

This chain uses TRBV12-5 with TRBJ2-1; D is ambiguous. Germline CDR1 LGHNT, CDR2 FRNRAP. V lost 2 bases and J lost 8, with 19 bases in between. The CDR3 runs 16 residues. This CDR3 reads CASGLQTTWLMDEQFF. CDR3 bases: TGTGCTAGTGGTTTGCAAACGACATGGTTGATGGATGAGCAGTTCTTC. The full variable domain, completed using reference TRBV12-5 and TRBJ2-1, is DARVTQTPRHKVTEMGQEVTMRCQPILGHNTVFWYRQTMMQGLELLAYFRNRAPLDDSGMPKDRFSAEMPDATLATLKIQPSEPRDSAVYFCASGLQTTWLMDEQFFGPGTRLTVL.

The chain uses TRBV7-7 and TRBJ2-3; D remains unclear. CDR1 is SSHAT, CDR2 FNYEAQ, per germline (reference sequence). V was shortened by 5 bases and J by 9 bases, with 15 bases between the two germline ends. This CDR3 is built from 13 residues. CDR3 in amino acids: CASSRDRQETQYF. Here the CDR3 DNA reads TGTGCCAGCAGCCGAGACCGACAAGAGACGCAGTATTTT.

V is TRBV6-6 and J is TRBJ2-7; perhaps TRBD1 as D (5 bases). Trimming cost V 10 bases and J 5 bases, with 18 bases left between them. The CDR3 covers 13 residues. Germline assignment: CDR1 MNHNY and CDR2 SVGAGI (reference sequence). CDR3 sequence reads: CATRTGRSNEQYF. The CDR3 coding sequence is TGTGCCACCAGAACAGGTCGTTCTAACGAGCAGTACTTC.

The chain uses TRBV5-4 and TRBJ1-2, with D possibly being TRBD1 (5 bases). CDR1 is SGHNT, CDR2 YYREEE, per germline (reference sequence). The CDR3 is made up of 14 amino acids. V was trimmed by 3 bases and J by 4 bases, leaving 13 bases between them. CDR3 sequence reads: CASSSPGGAYGYTF. The CDR3 DNA reads TGTGCCAGCAGCTCGCCCGGAGGGGCCTATGGCTACACCTTC.